This T cell receptor beta chain was recorded in a study of patients and donors after allogeneic stem cell transplantation. Trimming cost V 6 bases and J 8 bases, with 8 bases left between them. CDR1 and CDR2 (germline): DFQATT, SNEGSKA (reference sequence). This CDR3 comprises 11 residues. Via MiXCR, TCRdb re-called the RT-PCR reads, giving one row per CDR3 protein. The sample records about 960,000 distinct CDR3 sequences, roughly 17% being singletons. This sequence originates from a human donor who was either an allogeneic HSCT recipient or a stem cell or donor lymphocyte infusion donor (not recorded which). It is not recorded whose cells these are; they may come from a transplant donor. V is TRBV20-1 and J is TRBJ1-6; D uncertain. Material for sequencing was blood, either unsorted or a sorted T cell fraction (not recorded which). The CDR3 nucleotides are TGCAGTGCGCTCTTCGATTCACCCCTCCACTTT. Its translation is CSALFDSPLHF.